This T cell receptor beta chain was documented in a study of graft-versus-host responses after intestinal transplantation. About the research overall: Induction using anti-thymocyte globulin, followed by tacrolimus and steroids for roughly 3 years, was given to all recipients.

In the case of this clone: No antigen is known for it.

The method was immunoSEQ multiplex PCR; TCRdb's version includes in-frame clones alone and lacks a portion of them. The table lists roughly 130,000 clones, nearly 95% of them singletons, with 0.19% in the top ten. This TCR was recovered from a human donor who received an intestinal transplant. The source material was unstimulated CD4+ T cells sorted from spleen or lymph node cells, sampled before intestinal transplant.

Written as DNA, the CDR3 is TGTGCCAGTAGCTCCCCCGGGACAGGGGGAGGTAATGAGCAGTTCTTC. Protein: CASSSPGTGGGNEQFF. This chain uses TRBV19 with TRBJ2-1, with 11 nucleotides matching TRBD1. With V trimmed by 6 bases and J by 7 bases, 11 bases remained unmatched. This CDR3 region has 16 residues. Looked up from germline, CDR1 is LNHDA and CDR2 is SQIVND (reference sequence).